This T cell receptor (beta chain) was profiled in a study of shared clonotypes between healthy human individuals (dated by TCRdb to 2018 to 2020). In terms of the full investigation: The cohort comprised a couple of women and a few men aged 18 to 49 years. For each donor, CD4 naive and CD4 memory were each run on three plates, CD8 naive on two plates, and CD8 memory on one plate. Blood TCR repertoires of several healthy adults were deeply sequenced to estimate repertoire size and the extent of clonotype sharing between individuals. To increase sequencing depth and limit assay-specific biases, TCR repertoire library preparation and sequencing were carried out by different laboratories using diverse techniques. Per donor, leukapheresis produced somewhere between about 0.85 and 8.9 billion PBMCs.

Regarding this clone: Its antigen target is currently unknown. It has no much larger one-base neighbor in the sample; base qualities were not kept. This CDR3 is also generated by other DNA sequences in the sample.

What the authors observed across the whole study: Naive subsets generally had larger estimated clonotype richness than memory subsets. Sharing across several donors was observed for approximately 5% of naive CD4, about 4% of naive CD8, 2% to 2.5% of memory CD4, and around 0.4% of memory CD8 clonotypes. Because the study included only a small number of donors, the genetic and exposure-history diversity represented was limited. Compared with non-shared clonotypes, clonotypes shared by all four sorted-subset donors had higher generation probabilities. Sampling was restricted to blood, and TCR repertoires in tissues likely differ from the TCR repertoires found in blood. Incomplete sequencing was indicated by rarefaction of sorted-subset datasets, despite the large sequencing depth. Pairwise subsampling led to the expectation that sequencing depth would affect the degree of clonotype sharing among donors.

Healthy HIV-negative adults with no recently reported acute infections or vaccinations were included as donors. Every donor was a Caucasian adult residing in Nashville, Tennessee, USA. CD4+ T cells were enriched by magnetic negative selection; naive cells were then positively selected on CD45RA, and the negative fraction formed the memory subset. After blood collection by leukapheresis, PBMCs were isolated using Ficoll-Histopaque density gradient centrifugation and then cryopreserved in the vapor phase of liquid nitrogen. Analytical flow cytometry was used to check the purity and quantity of every magnetically sorted T cell population. From each sorted fraction, genomic DNA was isolated and quantified by UV absorbance on a Nanodrop 2000c. Using the deep immunoSEQ assay, TCR CDR3 regions were amplified from genomic DNA by multiplex PCR. Extracted genomic DNA from each cell subset was spread evenly across all wells of several immunoSEQ 96-well plates, with each plate serving as a replicate. For sorted subsets, each replicate PCR was loaded with about 0.2 ug genomic DNA, equivalent to 30,000 or so T cell genomes. Purified libraries were quantified with a Qubit 3.0 fluorometer, sized on a Bioanalyzer 2100, and re-quantified with the KAPA Library Quantification kit. Every immunoSEQ 96-well plate was sequenced on a separate single-read 150-cycle Illumina NextSeq 550 flow cell. The authors' pipeline ran thus. Because only junctional sequences without quality scores were contained in the immunoSEQ output, filtering matching that applied to full-length reads could not be performed. To assign V/J genes and CDR3, sequences were annotated against IMGT germline references using PyIR, a Python wrapper for IgBLAST v1.9. Any read was removed if the V/J assignment was weak (E-value above 1e-6), the CDR3 was missing, or the read contained stop codons, out-of-frame junctions, or ambiguous translated residues. V3J clonotypes were defined as sequences sharing an identical inferred V gene, J gene, and CDR3 amino acid sequence. Percentage overlap between repertoires was computed as shared unique clonotypes divided by the size of the smaller repertoire. Three approaches were used to assess repertoire richness: RTK rarefaction, the Chao1 estimator, and Recon v2.1 estimates of unobserved clonotypes. For all TCRbeta clonotypes obtained by the gDNA method from a few donors, generation probabilities were computed with OLGA. Imported from immuneACCESS, the table was reduced by TCRdb to in-frame sequences with V and J called. These copies leave out some clones; in studies compared against another copy, an unresolved V gene accounts for under half, and the cause of the remainder is not known. V and J calls and clone size are those listed in that table; D and trimming were worked out from the DNA. In this sample the table shows approximately 320,000 clones, less than 85% of which occur a single time. The ten largest make up over 9% of the sample.

CDR3 length: 11 amino acids, cysteine to phenylalanine. Only the CDR3 region is kept as DNA, spanning 33 bases read in frame from base 1. The germline V gene (reference sequence) specifies DFQATT as CDR1 and SNEGSKA as CDR2. V is clipped by 3 bases and J by 5 bases, and the sequence between their germline boundaries is 7 bases long. This TCR derives from a man aged 25-45 years in good health. Material for sequencing was memory CD4+ T cells sorted from blood. Taken with the paper, the label for cell subset or site translates to: CD45RA-negative fraction. The V and J segments used are TRBV20-1 and TRBJ2-5, with the identity of the D gene unclear. At the DNA level, the sequence is TGCAGTGCTAGGATAGGGGAGACCCAGTACTTC. It codes for CSARIGETQYF.